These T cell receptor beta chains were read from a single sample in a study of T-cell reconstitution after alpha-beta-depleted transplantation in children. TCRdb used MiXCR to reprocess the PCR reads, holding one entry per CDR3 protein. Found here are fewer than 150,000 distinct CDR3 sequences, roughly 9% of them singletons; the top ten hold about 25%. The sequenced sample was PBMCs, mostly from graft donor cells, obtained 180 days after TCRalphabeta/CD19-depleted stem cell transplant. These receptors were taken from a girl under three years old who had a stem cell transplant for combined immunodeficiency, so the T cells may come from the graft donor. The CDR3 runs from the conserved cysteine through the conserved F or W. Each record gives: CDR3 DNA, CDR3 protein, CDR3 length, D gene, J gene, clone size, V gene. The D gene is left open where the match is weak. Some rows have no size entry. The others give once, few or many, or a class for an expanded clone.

CDR3 DNA: TGCGCCAGCAGCCCTGTTCCCGACAGGGGCGAGCAGTACTTC
CDR3 protein: CASSPVPDRGEQYF
CDR3 length: 14
D gene: TRBD1
J gene: TRBJ2-7
clone size: .
V gene: TRBV5-1

CDR3 DNA: TGCAGTGCTCTGAGGGAGTGGCGGCAAGAGACCCAGTACTTC
CDR3 protein: CSALREWRQETQYF
CDR3 length: 14
D gene: .
J gene: TRBJ2-5
clone size: .
V gene: TRBV20-1

CDR3 DNA: TGTGCCAGCAGCTTTAGCCAGACTGAAGCTTTCTTT
CDR3 protein: CASSFSQTEAFF
CDR3 length: 12
D gene: .
J gene: TRBJ1-1
clone size: .
V gene: TRBV5-6

CDR3 DNA: TGTGCCAGCGCCAGAACCGGGGAGCTGTTTTTT
CDR3 protein: CASARTGELFF
CDR3 length: 11
D gene: .
J gene: TRBJ2-2
clone size: many
V gene: TRBV12-3/TRBV12-4

CDR3 DNA: TGCGCCAGCAGCTTGTCTATGGGCACAGATACGCAGTATTTT
CDR3 protein: CASSLSMGTDTQYF
CDR3 length: 14
D gene: .
J gene: TRBJ2-3
clone size: .
V gene: TRBV5-1

CDR3 DNA: TGCGCCAGCAGCCAGGGACACTTGAACACTGAAGCTTTCTTT
CDR3 protein: CASSQGHLNTEAFF
CDR3 length: 14
D gene: .
J gene: TRBJ1-1
clone size: .
V gene: TRBV4-3

CDR3 DNA: TGTGCCACGCGCGGCACTACAGATACGCAGTATTTT
CDR3 protein: CATRGTTDTQYF
CDR3 length: 12
D gene: .
J gene: TRBJ2-3
clone size: .
V gene: TRBV10-3

CDR3 DNA: TGTGCCAGCAGCGTAGGTGTGACAGGGGGCTATGGCTACACCTTC
CDR3 protein: CASSVGVTGGYGYTF
CDR3 length: 15
D gene: TRBD1
J gene: TRBJ1-2
clone size: many
V gene: TRBV9

CDR3 DNA: TGTGCCAGCAGTGAACTGGGGTGGCAGGCGACAGATACGCAGTATTTT
CDR3 protein: CASSELGWQATDTQYF
CDR3 length: 16
D gene: .
J gene: TRBJ2-3
clone size: once
V gene: TRBV2

CDR3 DNA: TGCGCCAGCAGCCAGAGAATACGGACAGCGGCTAATGAAAAACTGTTTTTT
CDR3 protein: CASSQRIRTAANEKLFF
CDR3 length: 17
D gene: .
J gene: TRBJ1-4
clone size: .
V gene: TRBV4-3

CDR3 DNA: TGTGCCAGCAGACGGGACTCCCAAGAGACCCAGTACTTC
CDR3 protein: CASRRDSQETQYF
CDR3 length: 13
D gene: .
J gene: TRBJ2-5
clone size: few
V gene: TRBV12-3/TRBV12-4

CDR3 DNA: TGCAGCGTTGCTGGGAGGTCCACGTGGGAGACCCAGTACTTC
CDR3 protein: CSVAGRSTWETQYF
CDR3 length: 14
D gene: .
J gene: TRBJ2-5
clone size: .
V gene: TRBV29-1

CDR3 DNA: TGCGCCAGCAGCTCACTAGCGGGGGGGGGCACAGATACGCAGTATTTT
CDR3 protein: CASSSLAGGGTDTQYF
CDR3 length: 16
D gene: TRBD2
J gene: TRBJ2-3
clone size: few
V gene: TRBV5-1

CDR3 DNA: TGTGCCAGCACCGCTGGGGGCGACACAGATACGCAGTATTTT
CDR3 protein: CASTAGGDTDTQYF
CDR3 length: 14
D gene: .
J gene: TRBJ2-3
clone size: few
V gene: TRBV9

CDR3 DNA: TGTGCCAGCAGTTTCCGGAGAGCAGTTGAACTAGCGGTTCAAGAGACCCAGTACTTC
CDR3 protein: CASSFRRAVELAVQETQYF
CDR3 length: 19
D gene: TRBD2
J gene: TRBJ2-5
clone size: many
V gene: TRBV12-3/TRBV12-4

CDR3 DNA: TGCAGCGTTGACAGGGGCGGCACCGGGGAGCTGTTTTTT
CDR3 protein: CSVDRGGTGELFF
CDR3 length: 13
D gene: .
J gene: TRBJ2-2
clone size: few
V gene: TRBV29-1

CDR3 DNA: TGCGCCAGCTGCCCAGAGGGAGGGCCGGGGGGACACACATACACCGGGGAGCTGTTTTTT
CDR3 protein: CASCPEGGPGGHTYTGELFF
CDR3 length: 20
D gene: .
J gene: TRBJ2-2
clone size: once
V gene: TRBV4-1

CDR3 DNA: TGCAGTGCTAGAGGAGGGGGCAAAAGCACCTATAATTCACCCCTCCACTTT
CDR3 protein: CSARGGGKSTYNSPLHF
CDR3 length: 17
D gene: TRBD1
J gene: TRBJ1-6
clone size: .
V gene: TRBV20-1

CDR3 DNA: TGTGCCAGCAGCCTCCTCGGGGCGGACACCGGGGAGCTGTTTTTT
CDR3 protein: CASSLLGADTGELFF
CDR3 length: 15
D gene: .
J gene: TRBJ2-2
clone size: few
V gene: TRBV7-2

CDR3 DNA: TGCGCCAGCAGCCAAGATACCCAGCGTTCAGATACGCAGTATTTT
CDR3 protein: CASSQDTQRSDTQYF
CDR3 length: 15
D gene: .
J gene: TRBJ2-3
clone size: .
V gene: TRBV4-3